This TCR beta chain is drawn from a study of T-cell reconstitution after alpha-beta-depleted transplantation in children (TCRdb year 2016). Notes on the research overall: Using TCR repertoire profiling, the study quantitatively followed how T-cell immune reconstitution unfolded in children after TCRalphabeta/CD19-depleted allogeneic hematopoietic cell transplantation.

The CDR3 measures 18 amino acids from cysteine to phenylalanine. Just CDR3 DNA is preserved here, 54 bases in frame from base 1. According to the germline V gene (reference sequence), CDR1 reads SGHAT and CDR2 reads FQDESV. After removal of 5 bases from V and 7 bases from J, the junction retains 14 bases not matched to a gene. Libraries were prepared through PCR. Sequencing took place on an Illumina HiSeq 2500. To normalize quantification of the TCRbeta repertoire, the TCR libraries were built with molecular barcoding that relied on unique molecular identifiers. TCRdb itself trimmed the public reads at Q25 with fastp, ran MiXCR and retained productive beta chains. Entries are consolidated by CDR3 protein sequence, retaining the most common genes and DNA. The sample data list roughly 350,000 distinct CDR3 sequences, and 9% to 12% of these were observed just once. The ten top clones hold around 2.4% of the sample.

This clonotype came up a few times. Its antigen is currently not known. One base away there is no much larger clone; base qualities are not given. Recombination connected TRBV11-1 to TRBJ2-1; TRBD2 agrees with 13 junctional bases. The specimen was PBMCs from the stem cell graft donor, collected from the stem cell graft. The clonotype originates from a human donor who donated a stem cell graft to a child with acute lymphoblastic leukemia. The nucleotide sequence is given as TGTGCCAGCAGCACCACTAGCGGGAGGGCCGATTTGGTTAATGAGCAGTTCTTC. This gives the protein CASSTTSGRADLVNEQFF.